This T cell receptor (beta chain) was found in a study of blood T cell repertoires in COVID-19. Study background: Samples came from the United States, Italy and Spain, spanning acute and convalescent COVID-19.

There are 14 residues in the CDR3. V gave up 7 bases and J gave up 5 bases, with 15 bases separating them. Germline CDR1 is LNHDA and CDR2 is SQIVND (reference sequence). Clones were read by immunoSEQ multiplex PCR, and TCRdb kept only the in-frame ones, dropping some. The table lists some 50,000 clones, roughly 84% of them singletons. This receptor was obtained from a man between 70 and 80 years old with acute or convalescent COVID-19. Source material: peripheral blood. The V call is TRBV19, the J call TRBJ2-1, with TRBD2 as a possible D gene (6 bases). This CDR3 is CASTLTGADNEQFF. CDR3 DNA sequence: TGTGCCAGTACCCTAACGGGAGCGGACAATGAGCAGTTCTTC.